The entry that follows covers one T cell receptor (beta chain) sequence. Its antigen is not known. Trimming stripped 2 bases from V and 2 bases from J, with 16 bases between. CDR3 length: 15 amino acids. Germline assignment: CDR1 DFQATT and CDR2 SNEGSKA (reference sequence). These data come from a study of response to subunit inactivated influenza vaccine. MiXCR was run by TCRdb on the RT-PCR reads, yielding one entry per CDR3 protein. The repertoire has around 520,000 distinct CDR3 sequences, roughly 27% of them found once; the top ten carry 1.9%. Regarding the study as a whole: Authors suggested few new T cells are recruited by each seasonal influenza vaccination.

The sequence was obtained from a man aged 45-65 years who received an inactivated influenza vaccine. The sequencing here drew on CD4+ T cells sorted from PBMCs, taken about 5 days after vaccination. This chain joins TRBV20-1 and TRBJ2-7; TRBD2 might be the D (5 bases). CDR3 sequence (DNA): TGCAGTGCTAGAACAGATTGGACGGGAACCTACGAGCAGTACTTC. It translates to CSARTDWTGTYEQYF.